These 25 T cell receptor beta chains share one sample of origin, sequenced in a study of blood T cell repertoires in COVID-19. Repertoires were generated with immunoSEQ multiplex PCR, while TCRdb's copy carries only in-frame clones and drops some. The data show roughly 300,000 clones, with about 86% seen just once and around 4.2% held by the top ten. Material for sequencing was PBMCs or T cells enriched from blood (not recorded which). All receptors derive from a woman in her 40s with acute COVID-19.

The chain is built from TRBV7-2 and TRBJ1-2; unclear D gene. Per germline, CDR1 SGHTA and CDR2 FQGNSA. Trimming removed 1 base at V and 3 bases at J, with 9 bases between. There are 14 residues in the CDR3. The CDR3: CASSLDASYYGYTF. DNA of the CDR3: TGTGCCAGCAGCTTAGACGCCAGTTACTATGGCTACACCTTC.

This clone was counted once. In nucleotides, the CDR3 is TGTGCCAGCAGCCAAGGCGGGGGGGCCAAAAAGACCCAGTACTTC. Translation gives CASSQGGGAKKTQYF. The chain couples TRBV3-1 (or the pseudogene TRBV3-2) to TRBJ2-5, with 9 bases matching TRBD2. The V gene's germline CDR1 is LGHDT and CDR2 YNNKEL (reference sequence). Trimming cost V 1 base and J 6 bases; bases outside gene matches: 6. The CDR3 runs to 15 residues.

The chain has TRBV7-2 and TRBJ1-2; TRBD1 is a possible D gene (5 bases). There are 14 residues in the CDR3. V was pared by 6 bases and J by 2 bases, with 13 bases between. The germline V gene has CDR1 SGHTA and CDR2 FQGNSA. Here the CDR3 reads CASRTPTVNYGYTF. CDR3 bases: TGTGCCAGCAGAACCCCGACAGTCAACTATGGCTACACCTTC.

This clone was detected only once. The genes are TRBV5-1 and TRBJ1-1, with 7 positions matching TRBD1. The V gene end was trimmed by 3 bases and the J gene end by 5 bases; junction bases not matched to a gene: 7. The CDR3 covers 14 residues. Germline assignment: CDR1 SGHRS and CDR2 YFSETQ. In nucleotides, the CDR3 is TGCGCCAGCAGCTCCTACAGGGGAGGAACTGAAGCTTTCTTT. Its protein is CASSSYRGGTEAFF.

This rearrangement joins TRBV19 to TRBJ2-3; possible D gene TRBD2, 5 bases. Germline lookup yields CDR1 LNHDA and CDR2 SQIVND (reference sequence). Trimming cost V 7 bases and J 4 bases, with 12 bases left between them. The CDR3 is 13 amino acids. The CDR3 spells CASTRGRSDTQYF. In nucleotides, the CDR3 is TGTGCCAGTACTCGCGGGCGCTCAGATACGCAGTATTTT. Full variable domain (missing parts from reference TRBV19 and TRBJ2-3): DGGITQSPKYLFRKEGQNVTLSCEQNLNHDAMYWYRQDPGQGLRLIYYSQIVNDFQKGDIAEGYSVSREKKESFPLTVTSAQKNPTAFYLCASTRGRSDTQYFGPGTRLTVL.

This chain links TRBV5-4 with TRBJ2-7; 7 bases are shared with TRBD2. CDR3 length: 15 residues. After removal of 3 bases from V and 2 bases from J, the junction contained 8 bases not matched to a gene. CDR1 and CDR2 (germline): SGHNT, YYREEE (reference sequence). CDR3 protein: CASSSPGGGPYEQYF. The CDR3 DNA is TGTGCCAGCAGCTCCCCGGGGGGTGGTCCCTACGAGCAGTACTTC.

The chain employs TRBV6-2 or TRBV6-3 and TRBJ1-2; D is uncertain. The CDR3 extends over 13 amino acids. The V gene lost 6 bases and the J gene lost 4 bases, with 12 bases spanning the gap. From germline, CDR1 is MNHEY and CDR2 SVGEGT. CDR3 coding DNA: TGTGCCAGCAGCCCGGCAGGCTCCTATGGCTACACCTTC. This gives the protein CASSPAGSYGYTF.

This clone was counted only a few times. The CDR3 sequence is CASSIGGRGRRETQYF. The CDR3 region has the DNA TGTGCCAGTAGCATTGGTGGCAGGGGGCGCAGAGAGACCCAGTACTTC. V is TRBV19 and J is TRBJ2-5, with 8 bases aligning to TRBD1. Unmatched junction bases numbered 13, after V lost 6 bases and J lost 4 bases. The CDR3 has 16 residues. The germline CDR1 and CDR2 sequences are LNHDA and SQIVND (reference sequence).

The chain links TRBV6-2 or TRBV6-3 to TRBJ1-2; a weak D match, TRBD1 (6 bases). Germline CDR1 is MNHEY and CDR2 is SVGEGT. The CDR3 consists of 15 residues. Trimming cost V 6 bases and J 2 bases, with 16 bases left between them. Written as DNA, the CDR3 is TGTGCCAGCAGCCCAGACATGGACAGAAACTATGGCTACACCTTC. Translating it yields CASSPDMDRNYGYTF.

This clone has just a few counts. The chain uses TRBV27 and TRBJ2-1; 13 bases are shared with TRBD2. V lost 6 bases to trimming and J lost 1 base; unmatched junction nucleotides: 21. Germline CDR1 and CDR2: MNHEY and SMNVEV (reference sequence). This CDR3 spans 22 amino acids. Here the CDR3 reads CASRSRQGVGTSGTFSYNEQFF. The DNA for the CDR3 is TGTGCCAGCAGATCCAGACAGGGAGTGGGGACTAGCGGGACCTTTTCCTACAATGAGCAGTTCTTC.

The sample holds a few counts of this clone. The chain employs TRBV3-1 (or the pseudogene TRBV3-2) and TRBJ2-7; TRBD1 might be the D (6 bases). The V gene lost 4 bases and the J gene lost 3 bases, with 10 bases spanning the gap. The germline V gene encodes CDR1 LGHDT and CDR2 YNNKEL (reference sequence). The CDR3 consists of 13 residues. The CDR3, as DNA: TGTGCCAGCAGCCCATGGGGGCTCTACGAGCAGTACTTC. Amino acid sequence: CASSPWGLYEQYF.

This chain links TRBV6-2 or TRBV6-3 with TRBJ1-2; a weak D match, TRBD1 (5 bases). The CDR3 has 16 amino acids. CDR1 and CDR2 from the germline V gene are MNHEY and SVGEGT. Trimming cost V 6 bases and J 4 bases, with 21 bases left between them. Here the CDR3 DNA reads TGTGCCAGCAGCTCCGACAGACGCCTGAATCTCTATGGCTACACCTTC. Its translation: CASSSDRRLNLYGYTF.

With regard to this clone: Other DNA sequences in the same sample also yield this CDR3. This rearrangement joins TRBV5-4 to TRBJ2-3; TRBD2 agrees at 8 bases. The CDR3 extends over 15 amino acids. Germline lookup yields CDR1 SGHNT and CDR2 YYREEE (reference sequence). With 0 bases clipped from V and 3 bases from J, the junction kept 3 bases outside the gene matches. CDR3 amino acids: CASSLESGSTDTQYF. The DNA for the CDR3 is TGTGCCAGCAGCTTGGAAAGCGGGAGTACAGATACGCAGTATTTT.

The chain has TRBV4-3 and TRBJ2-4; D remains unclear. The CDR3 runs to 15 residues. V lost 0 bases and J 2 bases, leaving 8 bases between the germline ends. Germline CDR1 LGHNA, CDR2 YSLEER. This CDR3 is CASSQDYSPKNIQYF. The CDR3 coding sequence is TGCGCCAGCAGCCAAGATTATAGTCCCAAAAACATTCAGTACTTC.

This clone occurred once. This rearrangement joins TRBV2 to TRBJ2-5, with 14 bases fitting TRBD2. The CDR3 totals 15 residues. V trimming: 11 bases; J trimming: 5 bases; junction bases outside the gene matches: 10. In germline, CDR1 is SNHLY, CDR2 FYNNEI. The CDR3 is CADGTSGSRGETQYF. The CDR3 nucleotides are TGTGCCGACGGGACTAGCGGGAGTAGAGGGGAGACCCAGTACTTC.

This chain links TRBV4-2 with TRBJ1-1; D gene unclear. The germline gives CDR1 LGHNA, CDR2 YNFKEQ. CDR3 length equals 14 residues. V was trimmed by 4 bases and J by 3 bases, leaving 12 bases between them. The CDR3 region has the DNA TGTGCCAGCAGCCCAAGGAGGTGGGACACTGAAGCTTTCTTT. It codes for CASSPRRWDTEAFF.

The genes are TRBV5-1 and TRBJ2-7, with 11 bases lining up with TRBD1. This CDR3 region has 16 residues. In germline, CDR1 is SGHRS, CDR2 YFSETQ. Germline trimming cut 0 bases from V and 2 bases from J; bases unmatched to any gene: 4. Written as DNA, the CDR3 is TGCGCCAGCAGCTTGGTGGGACAGGGGGGAACCTACGAGCAGTACTTC. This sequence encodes CASSLVGQGGTYEQYF.

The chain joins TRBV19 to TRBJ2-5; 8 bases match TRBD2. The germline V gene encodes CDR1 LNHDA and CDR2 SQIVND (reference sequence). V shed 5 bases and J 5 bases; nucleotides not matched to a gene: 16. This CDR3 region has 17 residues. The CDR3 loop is CASSLNRVRGGPETQYF. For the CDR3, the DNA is TGTGCCAGTAGTCTAAATAGGGTACGGGGGGGCCCGGAGACCCAGTACTTC.

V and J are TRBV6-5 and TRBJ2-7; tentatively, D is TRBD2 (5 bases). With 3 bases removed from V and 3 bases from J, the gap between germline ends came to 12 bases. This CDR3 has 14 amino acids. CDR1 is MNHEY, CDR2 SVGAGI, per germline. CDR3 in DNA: TGTGCCAGCAGTTATCGTTCCCGGGACTACGAGCAGTACTTC. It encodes CASSYRSRDYEQYF.

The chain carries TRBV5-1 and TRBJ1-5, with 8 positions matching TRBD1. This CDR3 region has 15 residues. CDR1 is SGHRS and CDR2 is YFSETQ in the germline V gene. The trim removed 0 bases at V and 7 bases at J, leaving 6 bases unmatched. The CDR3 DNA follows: TGCGCCAGCAGCTTGGGGACAGGGATCGACCAGCCCCAGCATTTT. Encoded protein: CASSLGTGIDQPQHF.

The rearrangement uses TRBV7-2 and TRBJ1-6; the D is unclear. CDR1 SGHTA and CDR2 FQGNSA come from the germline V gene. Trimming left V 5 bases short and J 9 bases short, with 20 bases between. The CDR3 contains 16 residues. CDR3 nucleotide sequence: TGTGCCAGCAGCCCTCAAGAGGGAATTGTTGCTTCACCCCTCCACTTT. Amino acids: CASSPQEGIVASPLHF.

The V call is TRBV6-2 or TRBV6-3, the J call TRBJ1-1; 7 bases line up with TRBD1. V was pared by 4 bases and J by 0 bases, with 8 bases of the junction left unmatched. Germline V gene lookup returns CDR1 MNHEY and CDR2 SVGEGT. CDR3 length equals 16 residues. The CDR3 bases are TGTGCCAGCAGTTTGAGAACGACAGGGATGAACACTGAAGCTTTCTTT. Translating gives CASSLRTTGMNTEAFF.

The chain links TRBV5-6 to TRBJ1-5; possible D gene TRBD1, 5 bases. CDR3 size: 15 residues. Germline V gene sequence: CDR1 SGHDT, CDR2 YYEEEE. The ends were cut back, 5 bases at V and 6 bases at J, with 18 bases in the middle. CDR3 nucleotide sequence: TGTGCCAGCAGTATAACAGGTTTGTCTGGTCAGCCCCAGCATTTT. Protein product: CASSITGLSGQPQHF.

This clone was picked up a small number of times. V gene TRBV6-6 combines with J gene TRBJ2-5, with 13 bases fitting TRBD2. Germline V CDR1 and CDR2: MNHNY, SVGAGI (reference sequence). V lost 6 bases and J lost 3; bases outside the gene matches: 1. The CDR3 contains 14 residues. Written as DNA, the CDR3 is TGTGCCAGCAGCGGACTAGCGGGGGAAGAGACCCAGTACTTC. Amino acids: CASSGLAGEETQYF.

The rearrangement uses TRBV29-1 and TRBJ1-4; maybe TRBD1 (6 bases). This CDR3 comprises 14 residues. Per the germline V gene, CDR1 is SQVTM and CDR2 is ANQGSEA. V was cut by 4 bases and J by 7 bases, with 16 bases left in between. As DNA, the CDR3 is TGCAGCGTTGCAGGGGTCCCTCGTGGTGAAAAACTGTTTTTT. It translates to CSVAGVPRGEKLFF.